The TCR beta chain under discussion was sequenced for a study of blood T cell repertoires in COVID-19. Study information: Samples came from the United States, Italy and Spain, spanning acute and convalescent COVID-19. The analysed material was cDNA or gDNA that came from T cells, B-cell-depleted T cells, or PBMCs.

Living in under 30 US areas, the participants were between about 18 and 90 years of age. Concerning this clone: The sample contains more than one DNA sequence encoding this CDR3.

The CDR3 has 15 residues. The V gene's germline CDR1 is LNHDA and CDR2 SQIVND (reference sequence). V shed 5 bases and J shed 0 bases, with 11 bases lying between them. The authors' processing: Estimated nucleated cell counts came from reference gene primer amplification. Measured with immunoSEQ multiplex PCR; TCRdb has only the in-frame clones, and not every one. That table gives V, J and clone size, and the DNA gave D and trimming. The sample includes about 140,000 clones, over 75% seen only once; the top ten take just under 3%. This receptor was taken from a woman in her fifties or sixties who had recovered from COVID-19. Source material: PBMCs or T cells enriched from blood (not recorded which). The rearrangement joins TRBV19 to TRBJ1-5; TRBD1 is a possible D gene (6 bases). Here the CDR3 reads CASSRDRLSNQPQHF. The CDR3 DNA follows: TGTGCCAGTAGTCGCGACAGGCTTAGCAATCAGCCCCAGCATTTT.